This TCR beta chain was found in a study of blood T cell repertoires in COVID-19. Study summary: PBMCs, B-cell-depleted T cells, or T cells provided the cDNA or gDNA that made up the material.

V lost 4 bases and J lost 3, with 16 bases in between. This CDR3 comprises 15 residues. In germline, CDR1 is KGHSH, CDR2 LQKENI. In this sample, this clone turned up many times. Study processing details: Nucleated cell number was recorded as an estimate derived from reference gene primer amplification. Libraries were prepared by immunoSEQ multiplex PCR; TCRdb keeps only in-frame clonotypes and omits some of them. V, J and clone size were drawn from that table, and D and trimming were deduced from the DNA. Among about 150,000 clones listed, over 70% were seen once. The J gene is TRBJ2-7, the V gene TRBV18, with D possibly being TRBD2 (6 bases). The source is a man aged 60-69 years with acute or convalescent COVID-19. The sample comprised peripheral blood. Written as DNA, the CDR3 is TGTGCCAGCTCACTCACCGGAGGGAGTGACTACGAGCAGTACTTC. This translates into CASSLTGGSDYEQYF.